The next 3 T cell receptor beta chains were all read from a single sample in a study of Graves' ophthalmopathy and Graves' hyperthyroidism. The sequenced template was RNA, covering the TCR beta CDR3 region. In the first round, RT-PCR was carried out with HTBI primers, and a multiplex PCR formed the second round. TCRdb passed the multiplex PCR reads through MiXCR, listing each CDR3 protein once. The table shows 650,000 to 900,000 distinct CDR3 sequences, with roughly 40% occurring only once. Sequences were obtained from peripheral blood. These receptors were collected from an adult man with Graves' ophthalmopathy.

Turning to this clonotype: A junction boundary mismatches the germline segment, possibly from a read error. This chain links TRBV10-3 with TRBJ1-4; 9 positions match TRBD1. The CDR3 runs 14 residues. Germline lookup yields CDR1 ENHRY and CDR2 SYGVKD. The CDR3 region is CASSVETGGEKLFF. CDR3 DNA: TGTGCCAGCAGTGTAGAGACAGGGGGTGAAAAACTGTTTTTT.

At least ten counts were recorded for this clonotype. The genes are TRBV6-6 and TRBJ1-1; TRBD1 might be the D (6 bases). CDR1 and CDR2 from the germline V gene are MNHNY and SVGAGI (reference sequence). Trimming pared 8 bases from V and 11 bases from J, leaving 12 bases between. The CDR3 covers 10 residues. CDR3 sequence (DNA): TGTGCCAGCTTCGGACAGTCGGCTTTCTTT. The encoded protein is CASFGQSAFF.

This sequence joins TRBV20-1 and TRBJ1-2, with D perhaps TRBD1 (6 bases). The V gene lost 3 bases and the J gene lost 1 base, with 15 bases spanning the gap. There are 15 residues in the CDR3. CDR1 is DFQATT, CDR2 SNEGSKA, per germline (reference sequence). The CDR3 nucleotides read TGCAGTGCTAGGGGGACACTCAGGAATAACTATGGCTACACCTTC. Translated: CSARGTLRNNYGYTF.